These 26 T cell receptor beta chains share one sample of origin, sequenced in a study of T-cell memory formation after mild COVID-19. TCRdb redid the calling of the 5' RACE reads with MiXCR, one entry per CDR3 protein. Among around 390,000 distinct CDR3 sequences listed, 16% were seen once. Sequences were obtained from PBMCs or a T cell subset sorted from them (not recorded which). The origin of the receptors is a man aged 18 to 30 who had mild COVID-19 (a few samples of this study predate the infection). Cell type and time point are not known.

The CDR3: CASSKGDNEQFF. In nucleotides, the CDR3 is TGTGCCAGCAGCAAAGGAGACAATGAGCAGTTCTTC. This chain connects TRBV21-1 to TRBJ2-1. TRBV21-1 represents a pseudogene. The CDR3 is 12 residues long.

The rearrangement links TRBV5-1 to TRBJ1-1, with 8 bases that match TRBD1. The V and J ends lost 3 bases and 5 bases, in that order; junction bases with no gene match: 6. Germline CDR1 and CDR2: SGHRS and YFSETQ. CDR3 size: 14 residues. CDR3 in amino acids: CASSWTGLRTEAFF. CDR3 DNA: TGCGCCAGCAGCTGGACAGGGTTACGGACTGAAGCTTTCTTT.

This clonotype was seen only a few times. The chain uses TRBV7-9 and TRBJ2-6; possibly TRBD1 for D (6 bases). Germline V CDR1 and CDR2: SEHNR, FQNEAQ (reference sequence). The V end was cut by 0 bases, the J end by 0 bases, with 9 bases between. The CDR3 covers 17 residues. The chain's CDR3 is CASSLALQGSGANVLTF. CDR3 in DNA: TGTGCCAGCAGCTTAGCGCTACAGGGCTCTGGGGCCAACGTCCTGACTTTC.

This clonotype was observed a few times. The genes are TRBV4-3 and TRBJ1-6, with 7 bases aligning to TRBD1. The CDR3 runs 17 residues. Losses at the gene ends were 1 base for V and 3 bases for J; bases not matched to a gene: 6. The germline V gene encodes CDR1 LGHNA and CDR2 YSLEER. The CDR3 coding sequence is TGCGCCAGCAGCCAAGGACAGGGAGTTAGCTATAATTCACCCCTCCACTTT. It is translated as CASSQGQGVSYNSPLHF.

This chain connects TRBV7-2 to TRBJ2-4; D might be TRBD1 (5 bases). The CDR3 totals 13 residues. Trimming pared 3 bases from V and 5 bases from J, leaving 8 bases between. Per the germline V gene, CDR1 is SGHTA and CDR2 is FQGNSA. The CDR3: CASSLQQENIQYF. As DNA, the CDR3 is TGTGCCAGCAGCTTGCAACAGGAAAACATTCAGTACTTC.

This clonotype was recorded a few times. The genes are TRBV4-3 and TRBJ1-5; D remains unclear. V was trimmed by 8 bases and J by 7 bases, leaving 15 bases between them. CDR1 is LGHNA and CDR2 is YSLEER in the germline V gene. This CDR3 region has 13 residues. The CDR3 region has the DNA TGCGCCAGCGCCGGAGGCGTTCGGCAGCCCCAGCATTTT. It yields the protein CASAGGVRQPQHF.

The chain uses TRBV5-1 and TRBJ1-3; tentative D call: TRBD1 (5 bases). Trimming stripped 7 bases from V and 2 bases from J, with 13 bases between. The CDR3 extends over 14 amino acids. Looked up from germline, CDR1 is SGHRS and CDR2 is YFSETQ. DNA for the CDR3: TGCGCCAGCGGACGAGGGGAGACTGGAAACACCATATATTTT. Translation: CASGRGETGNTIYF.

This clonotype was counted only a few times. CDR3 residues: CASRTDRRFAQPQHF. In DNA, the CDR3 is TGTGCCAGCAGGACTGACAGACGATTTGCCCAGCCCCAGCATTTT. The rearrangement links TRBV6-1 to TRBJ1-5; D might be TRBD1 (5 bases). This CDR3 is built from 15 residues. Per germline, CDR1 MNHNS and CDR2 SASEGT. The V end lost 6 bases, the J end lost 7 bases, and 19 bases lay between the germline ends.

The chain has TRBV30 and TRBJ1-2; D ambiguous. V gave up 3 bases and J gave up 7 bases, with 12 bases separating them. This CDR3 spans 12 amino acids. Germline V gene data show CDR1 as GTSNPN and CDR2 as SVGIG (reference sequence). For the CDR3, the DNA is TGTGCCTGGAGCGACGGATCGGGTGGCTACACCTTC. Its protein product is CAWSDGSGGYTF.

CDR3 protein: CASSQDASAGTGELFF. CDR3 in DNA: TGCGCCAGCAGCCAAGATGCAAGCGCGGGTACCGGGGAGCTGTTTTTT. This chain uses TRBV4-3 with TRBJ2-2, with D maybe TRBD2 (5 bases). CDR3 length: 16 amino acids. V dropped 0 bases and J dropped 5 bases, with 13 bases sitting between them. Germline CDR1 LGHNA, CDR2 YSLEER.

The CDR3 loop is CSARPALDLWGPQHF. For the CDR3, the DNA is TGCAGTGCTAGACCGGCCTTGGACCTCTGGGGGCCCCAGCATTTT. J is TRBJ1-5 and V is TRBV20-1; unclear D gene. V was cut by 2 bases and J by 9 bases, with 20 bases left in between. The CDR3 extends over 15 amino acids. Germline V lookup: CDR1 DFQATT, CDR2 SNEGSKA (reference sequence).

CDR3 nucleotides: TGCAGCGTTGAAGGGAGGCACTCCAACACCGGGGAGCTGTTTTTT. Translation gives CSVEGRHSNTGELFF. The chain uses TRBV29-1 and TRBJ2-2; D might be TRBD2 (5 bases). The ends were cut back, 1 base at V and 2 bases at J, with 11 bases in the middle. The CDR3 has 15 residues. Germline loops: CDR1 SQVTM, CDR2 ANQGSEA.

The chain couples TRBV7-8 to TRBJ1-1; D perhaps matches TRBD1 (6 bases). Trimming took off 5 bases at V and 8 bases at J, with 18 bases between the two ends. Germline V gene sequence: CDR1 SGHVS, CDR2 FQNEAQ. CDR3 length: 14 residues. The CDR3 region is CASSPHFGGAEAFF. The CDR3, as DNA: TGTGCCAGCAGCCCTCACTTTGGGGGGGCGGAAGCTTTCTTT.

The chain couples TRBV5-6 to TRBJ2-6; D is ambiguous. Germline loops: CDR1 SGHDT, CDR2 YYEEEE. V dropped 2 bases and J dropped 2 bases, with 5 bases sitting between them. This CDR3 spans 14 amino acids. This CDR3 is CASSFRAGANVLTF. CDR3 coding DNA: TGTGCCAGCAGCTTCCGGGCTGGGGCCAACGTCCTGACTTTC.

CDR3 sequence: CASSWSETQYF. The CDR3 DNA reads TGTGCCAGCAGCTGGTCGGAGACCCAGTACTTC. The V and J genes are TRBV7-9 and TRBJ2-5; D gene uncertain. Trimming took off 4 bases at V and 5 bases at J, with 5 bases between the two ends. There are 11 residues in the CDR3. The germline CDR1 and CDR2 sequences are SEHNR and FQNEAQ (reference sequence).

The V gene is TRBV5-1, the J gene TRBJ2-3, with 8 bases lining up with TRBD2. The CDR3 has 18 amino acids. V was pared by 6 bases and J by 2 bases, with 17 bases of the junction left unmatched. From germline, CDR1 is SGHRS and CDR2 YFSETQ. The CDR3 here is CASTPVPGGAGNTDTQYF. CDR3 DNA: TGCGCCAGCACCCCCGTGCCCGGGGGGGCGGGGAACACAGATACGCAGTATTTT.

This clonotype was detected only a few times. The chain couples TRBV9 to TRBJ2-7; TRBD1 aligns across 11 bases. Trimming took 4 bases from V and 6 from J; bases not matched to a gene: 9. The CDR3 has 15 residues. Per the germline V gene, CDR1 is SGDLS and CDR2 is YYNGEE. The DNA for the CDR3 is TGTGCCAGCAGCTTCGCCGGGACAGGGGGTAGCGAGCAGTACTTC. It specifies CASSFAGTGGSEQYF. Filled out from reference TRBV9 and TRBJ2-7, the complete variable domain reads DSGVTQTPKHLITATGQRVTLRCSPRSGDLSVYWYQQSLDQGLQFLIQYYNGEERAKGNILERFSAQQFPDLHSELNLSSLELGDSALYFCASSFAGTGGSEQYFGPGTRLTVT.

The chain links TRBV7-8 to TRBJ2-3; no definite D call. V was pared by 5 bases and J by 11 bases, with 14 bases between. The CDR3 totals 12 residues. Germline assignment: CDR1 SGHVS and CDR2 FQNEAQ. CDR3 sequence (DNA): TGTGCCAGCAGCGGAGAGGAATTGTTGCAGTATTTT. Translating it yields CASSGEELLQYF.

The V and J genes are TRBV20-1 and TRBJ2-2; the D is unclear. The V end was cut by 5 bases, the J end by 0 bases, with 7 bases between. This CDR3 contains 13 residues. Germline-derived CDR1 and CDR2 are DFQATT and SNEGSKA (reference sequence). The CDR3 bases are TGCAGTGCTGCGTGGCCGAACACCGGGGAGCTGTTTTTT. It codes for CSAAWPNTGELFF.

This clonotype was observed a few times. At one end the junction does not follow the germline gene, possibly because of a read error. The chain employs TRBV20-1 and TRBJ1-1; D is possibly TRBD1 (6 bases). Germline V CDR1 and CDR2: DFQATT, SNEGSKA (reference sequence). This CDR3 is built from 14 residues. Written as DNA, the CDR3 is TGCAGTCCTAGGGACGCAGGGGTGATCACTGAAGCTTTCTTT. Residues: CSPRDAGVITEAFF.

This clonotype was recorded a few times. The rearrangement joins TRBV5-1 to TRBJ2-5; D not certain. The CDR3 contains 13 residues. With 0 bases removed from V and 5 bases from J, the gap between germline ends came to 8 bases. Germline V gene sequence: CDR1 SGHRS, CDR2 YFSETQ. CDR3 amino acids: CASSLDPVETQYF. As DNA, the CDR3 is TGCGCCAGCAGCTTGGACCCTGTGGAGACCCAGTACTTC.

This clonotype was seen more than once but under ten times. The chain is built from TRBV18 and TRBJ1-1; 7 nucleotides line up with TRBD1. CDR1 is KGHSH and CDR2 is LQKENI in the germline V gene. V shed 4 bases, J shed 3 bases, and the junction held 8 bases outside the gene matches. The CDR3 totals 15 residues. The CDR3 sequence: CASSLTTGRDTEAFF. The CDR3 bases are TGTGCCAGCTCACTTACGACAGGGCGGGACACTGAAGCTTTCTTT.

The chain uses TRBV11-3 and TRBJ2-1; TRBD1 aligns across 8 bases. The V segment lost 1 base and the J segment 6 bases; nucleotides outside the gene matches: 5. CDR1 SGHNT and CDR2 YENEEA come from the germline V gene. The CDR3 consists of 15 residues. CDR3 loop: CASSLGGQEGNEQFF. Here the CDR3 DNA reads TGTGCCAGCAGCTTAGGGGGACAGGAGGGCAATGAGCAGTTCTTC.

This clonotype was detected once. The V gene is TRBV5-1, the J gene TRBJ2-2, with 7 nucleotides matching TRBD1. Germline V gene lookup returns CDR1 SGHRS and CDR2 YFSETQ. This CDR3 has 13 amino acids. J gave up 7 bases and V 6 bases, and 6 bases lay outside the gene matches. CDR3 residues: CASKDRDGGELFF. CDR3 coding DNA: TGCGCCAGCAAAGACAGGGACGGCGGGGAGCTGTTTTTT. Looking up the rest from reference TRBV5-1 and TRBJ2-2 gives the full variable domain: KAGVTQTPRYLIKTRGQQVTLSCSPISGHRSVSWYQQTPGQGLQFLFEYFSETQRNKGNFPGRFSGRQFSNSRSEMNVSTLELGDSALYLCASKDRDGGELFFGEGSRLTVL.

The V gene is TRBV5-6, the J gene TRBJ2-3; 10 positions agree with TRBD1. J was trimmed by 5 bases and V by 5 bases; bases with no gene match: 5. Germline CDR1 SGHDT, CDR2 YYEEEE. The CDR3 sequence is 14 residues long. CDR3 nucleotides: TGTGCCAGCAGGTGGACAGGGGGATTAGATACGCAGTATTTT. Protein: CASRWTGGLDTQYF.

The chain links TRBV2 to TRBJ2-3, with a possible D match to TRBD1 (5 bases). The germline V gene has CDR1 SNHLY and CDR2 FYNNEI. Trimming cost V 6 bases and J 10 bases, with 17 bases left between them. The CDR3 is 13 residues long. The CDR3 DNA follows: TGTGCCAGCAGGGCCACTCTGCTAGGGGCGCAGTATTTT. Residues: CASRATLLGAQYF.